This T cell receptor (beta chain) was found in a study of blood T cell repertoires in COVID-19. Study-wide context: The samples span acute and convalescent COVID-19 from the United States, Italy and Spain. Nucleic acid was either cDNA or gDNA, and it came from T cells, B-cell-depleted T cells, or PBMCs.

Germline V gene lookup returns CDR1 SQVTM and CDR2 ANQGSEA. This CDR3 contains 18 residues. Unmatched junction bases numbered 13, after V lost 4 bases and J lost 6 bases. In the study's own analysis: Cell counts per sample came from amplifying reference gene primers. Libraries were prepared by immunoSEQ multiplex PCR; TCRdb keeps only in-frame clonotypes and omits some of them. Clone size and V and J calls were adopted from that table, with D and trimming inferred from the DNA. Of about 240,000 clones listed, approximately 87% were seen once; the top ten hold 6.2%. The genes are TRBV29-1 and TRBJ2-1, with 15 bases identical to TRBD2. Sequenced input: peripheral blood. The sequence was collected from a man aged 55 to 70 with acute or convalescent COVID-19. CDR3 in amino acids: CSVGGPGTSGRSGNEQFF. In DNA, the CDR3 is TGCAGCGTTGGAGGACCCGGGACTAGCGGGAGGTCTGGCAATGAGCAGTTCTTC.